Each of the 7 T cell receptor beta chains below was sequenced from the same sample in a study of blood T cell repertoires in COVID-19. Sequencing used immunoSEQ multiplex PCR; TCRdb keeps in-frame clones, though not all of them. This table holds about 120,000 clones, about 87% found once. The material sequenced was peripheral blood. These receptors all stem from a woman aged 45-65 years with acute or convalescent COVID-19.

The chain couples TRBV27 to TRBJ2-5; a weak D match, TRBD1 (6 bases). CDR1 and CDR2 from the germline V gene are MNHEY and SMNVEV (reference sequence). Between the trimmed V and J ends, which lost 6 bases and 3 bases, there was a span of 26 bases. The CDR3 has 18 residues. The CDR3 loop is CASSPIFNSTGPKETQYF. CDR3 nucleotide sequence: TGTGCCAGCAGCCCAATTTTTAATAGTACAGGGCCCAAAGAGACCCAGTACTTC.

The V call is TRBV5-1, the J call TRBJ1-3, with 8 bases fitting TRBD1. Germline values: CDR1 SGHRS, CDR2 YFSETQ. The CDR3 has 14 residues. The J segment lost 7 bases and the V segment lost 0 bases, leaving 3 bases of the junction unmatched. The CDR3 nucleotides are TGCGCCAGCAGCTTGGGGACAGGGAGGAACACCATATATTTT. It translates to CASSLGTGRNTIYF.

The genes are TRBV19 and TRBJ2-2, with 7 bases fitting TRBD1. The V segment lost 5 bases and the J segment 0 bases; nucleotides outside the gene matches: 0. Germline V lookup: CDR1 LNHDA, CDR2 SQIVND (reference sequence). The CDR3 covers 14 residues. CDR3 region: CASSGTANTGELFF. The CDR3 nucleotides are TGTGCCAGTAGTGGGACAGCGAACACCGGGGAGCTGTTTTTT.

The rearrangement uses TRBV2 and TRBJ1-1; D is ambiguous. This CDR3 has 11 residues. CDR1 is SNHLY and CDR2 is FYNNEI in the germline V gene. The V and J ends lost 2 bases and 7 bases respectively, with 5 bases between them. This chain's CDR3 is CASSELGEAFF. CDR3 bases: TGTGCCAGCAGTGAACTAGGTGAAGCTTTCTTT. The full variable domain, with the rest looked up from reference TRBV2 and TRBJ1-1, is EPEVTQTPSHQVTQMGQEVILRCVPISNHLYFYWYRQILGQKVEFLVSFYNNEISEKSEIFDDQFSVERPDGSNFTLKIRSTKLEDSAMYFCASSELGEAFFGQGTRLTVV.

V is TRBV5-4 and J is TRBJ1-2; possible D gene TRBD1, 6 bases. Germline V gene sequence: CDR1 SGHNT, CDR2 YYREEE (reference sequence). Trimming took off 3 bases at V and 2 bases at J, with 20 bases between the two ends. The CDR3 has 17 amino acids. The chain's CDR3 is CASSWDMSAFPNYGYTF. For the CDR3, the DNA is TGTGCCAGCAGCTGGGACATGAGTGCGTTCCCCAACTATGGCTACACCTTC.

The chain combines TRBV5-1 with TRBJ1-2; TRBD1 matches at 8 bases. The CDR3 has 15 amino acids. Germline lookup yields CDR1 SGHRS and CDR2 YFSETQ. After removal of 0 bases from V and 7 bases from J, the junction contained 8 bases not matched to a gene. The CDR3 DNA follows: TGCGCCAGCAGCTTGGACCATCCAGGGGGCAGTGGCTACACCTTC. Residues: CASSLDHPGGSGYTF.

The V call is TRBV27, the J call TRBJ2-2; TRBD1 matches at 9 bases. Germline lookup yields CDR1 MNHEY and CDR2 SMNVEV (reference sequence). V lost 2 bases, J lost 11 bases, and 12 bases stayed unmatched. CDR3 size: 16 residues. CDR3 bases: TGTGCCAGCAGTTTAGGCGGCACAGGGGGCTCGCGAGAGCTGTTTTTT. Protein product: CASSLGGTGGSRELFF.